This TCR beta chain derives from a study of cytomegalovirus exposure and HLA in healthy donors. Study-wide findings and caveats: Later genetic work tied a missense DCLRE1C variant to beta-chain V and J trimming. Productive status was seen about 87% or about 30% of the time for most TCR beta V segments in an earlier analysis. Among the most significant clusters, several appeared linked to common viral pathogens in a later analysis. An ancestry cluster, one associated with Asian ancestry, reportedly showed fewer N-insertions than the approximately 720-donor mean in a later analysis.

Turning to this clone: The target antigen is unknown.

With 60 Vbeta and 13 Jbeta primers, the PCR was carried out. TCRdb keeps only in-frame clones here, not all; method: immunoSEQ multiplex PCR. The table lists some 120,000 clones, around 77% of them singletons. The sequenced sample was PBMCs. The receptor was derived from a middle-aged man in good health and CMV-seronegative.

CDR3 loop: CASSPGGTTEAFF. In DNA form, the CDR3 reads TGTGCCAGCAGCCCCGGAGGGACCACTGAAGCTTTCTTT. V usage is TRBV7-3 and J usage is TRBJ1-1; weak D call: TRBD1 (5 bases). With 5 bases removed from V and 4 bases from J, the gap between germline ends came to 11 bases. Germline V gene sequence: CDR1 SGHTA, CDR2 FQGTGA. This CDR3 is 13 amino acids long.